The source of this TCR beta chain is a study of a mutant IDH1 vaccine in newly diagnosed glioma. About the study: Vaccination followed radiotherapy alone by 4-6 weeks, or accompanied temozolomide cycles. Patients' prior therapy spanned radiotherapy, temozolomide, or both; most underwent both.

As to time point: week 11, during vaccination. Every vaccination contained 300 ug of the mutant IDH1 20-mer peptide and was paired with topical imiquimod. Study observations and caveats: Alterations occurring in top peripheral T cell clonotypes seemed unrelated to pseudoprogression.

This clone was counted between two and nine times. What it binds is not known. Clones were sequenced by immunoSEQ multiplex PCR, and TCRdb holds only the in-frame ones, with some missing. The sample lists 20,000 to 30,000 clones, approximately 80% occurring once. The V gene lost 4 bases and the J gene lost 9 bases, with 21 bases spanning the gap. Germline V CDR1 and CDR2: SGHVS, FQNEAQ. The CDR3 covers 15 residues. Source: PBMCs, taken from a glioma patient whose treatment included an IDH1 peptide vaccine. The V gene is TRBV7-8, the J gene TRBJ1-1, with no clear D. The TCR originated in a woman aged 18-29 years with glioma. The CDR3 DNA is TGTGCCAGCAGCTCGCGTGATCTGGAGGCGGGAAAAGCTTTCTTT. Its protein product is CASSSRDLEAGKAFF.